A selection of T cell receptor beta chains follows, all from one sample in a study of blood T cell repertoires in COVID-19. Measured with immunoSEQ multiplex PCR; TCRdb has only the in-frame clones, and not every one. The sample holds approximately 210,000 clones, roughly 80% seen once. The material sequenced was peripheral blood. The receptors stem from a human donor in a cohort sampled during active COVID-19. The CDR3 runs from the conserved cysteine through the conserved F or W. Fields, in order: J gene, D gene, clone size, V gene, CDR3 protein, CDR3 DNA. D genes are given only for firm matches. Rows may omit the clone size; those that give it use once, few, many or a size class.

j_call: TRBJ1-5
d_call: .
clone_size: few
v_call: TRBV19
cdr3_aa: CASSQGFRGNQPQHF
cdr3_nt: TGTGCCAGTAGTCAGGGATTTCGGGGCAATCAGCCCCAGCATTTT

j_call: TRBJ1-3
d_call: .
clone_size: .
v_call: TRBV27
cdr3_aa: CASSRGNSGNTIYF
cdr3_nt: TGTGCCAGCAGCAGGGGAAACTCTGGAAACACCATATATTTT

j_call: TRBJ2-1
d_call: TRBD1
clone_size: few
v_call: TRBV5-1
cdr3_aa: CASSFRTGREQFF
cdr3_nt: TGCGCCAGCAGCTTTCGGACAGGGCGGGAGCAGTTCTTC

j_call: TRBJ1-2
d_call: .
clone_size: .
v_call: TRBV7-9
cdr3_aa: CASSYLGGGEGYTF
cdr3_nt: TGTGCCAGCAGCTACCTCGGGGGGGGCGAGGGCTACACCTTC

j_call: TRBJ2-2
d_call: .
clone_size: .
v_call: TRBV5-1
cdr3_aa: CASSAQKAVTVNTGELFF
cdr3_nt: TGCGCCAGCAGCGCGCAAAAGGCAGTGACAGTGAACACCGGGGAGCTGTTTTTT

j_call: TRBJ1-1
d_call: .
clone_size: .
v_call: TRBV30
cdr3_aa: CAWRDRNEAFF
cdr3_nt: TGTGCCTGGAGAGACAGGAATGAAGCTTTCTTT

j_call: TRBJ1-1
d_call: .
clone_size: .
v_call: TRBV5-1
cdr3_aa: CASGVGRGAEAFF
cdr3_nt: TGCGCCAGCGGAGTGGGGAGGGGTGCTGAAGCTTTCTTT

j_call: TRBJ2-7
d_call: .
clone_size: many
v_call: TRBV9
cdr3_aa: CASSAYGGKTYEQYF
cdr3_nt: TGTGCCAGCAGCGCGTACGGAGGAAAGACCTACGAGCAGTACTTC

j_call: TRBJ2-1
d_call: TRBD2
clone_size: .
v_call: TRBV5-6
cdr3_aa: CASSPGGWDNEQFF
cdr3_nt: TGTGCCAGCAGTCCCGGGGGGTGGGACAATGAGCAGTTCTTC

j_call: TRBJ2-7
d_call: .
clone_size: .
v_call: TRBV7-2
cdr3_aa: CASSFSLGSYEQYF
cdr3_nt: TGTGCCAGCAGCTTTAGTCTAGGCAGCTACGAGCAGTACTTC